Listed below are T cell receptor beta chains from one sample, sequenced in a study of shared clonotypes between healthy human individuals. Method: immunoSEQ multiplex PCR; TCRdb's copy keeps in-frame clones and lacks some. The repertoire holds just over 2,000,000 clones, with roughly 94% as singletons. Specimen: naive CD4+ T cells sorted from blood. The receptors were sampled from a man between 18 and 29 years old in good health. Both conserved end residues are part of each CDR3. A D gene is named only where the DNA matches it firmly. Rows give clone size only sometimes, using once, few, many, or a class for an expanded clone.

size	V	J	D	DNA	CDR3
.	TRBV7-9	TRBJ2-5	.	TGTGCCAGCAGCTTAAACACCGGGCCGCAAGAGACCCAGTACTTC	CASSLNTGPQETQYF
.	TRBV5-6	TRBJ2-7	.	TGTGCCAGCAGCTATACTCCGACCTCCTACGAGCAGTACTTC	CASSYTPTSYEQYF
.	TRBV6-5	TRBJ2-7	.	TGTGCCACGCGACAGGCCATATCCTACGAGCAGTACTTC	CATRQAISYEQYF
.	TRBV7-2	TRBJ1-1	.	TGTGCCAGCAGCTCCCCCTGGGGAAAGAACACTGAAGCTTTCTTT	CASSSPWGKNTEAFF
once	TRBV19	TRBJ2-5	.	TGTGCCAGTAGTTCCCTGGGAGAGACCCAGTACTTC	CASSSLGETQYF
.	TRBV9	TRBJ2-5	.	TGTGCCAGCAGCGGCGCCCAGGCCCGGTTCCCAGAGACCCAGTACTTC	CASSGAQARFPETQYF
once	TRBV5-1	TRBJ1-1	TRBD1	TGCGCCAGCAGCTTGACAGGGGCCGGGAACACTGAAGCTTTCTTT	CASSLTGAGNTEAFF
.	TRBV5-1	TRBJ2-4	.	TGCGCCAGCAGTGGAGTGTCCAAAAACATTCAGTACTTC	CASSGVSKNIQYF
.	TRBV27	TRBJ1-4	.	TGTGCCAGCAGTTTCGGGGGGGCAGGCAAGGTGGAAAAACTGTTTTTT	CASSFGGAGKVEKLFF
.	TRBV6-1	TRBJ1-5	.	TGTGCCAGCAGTGTCGATTTGTTGATGATGGGCAATCAGCCCCAGCATTTT	CASSVDLLMMGNQPQHF
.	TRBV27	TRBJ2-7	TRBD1	TGTGCCAGCTCCTTTCAGTCGACAGGGGTCGACGAGCAGTACTTC	CASSFQSTGVDEQYF
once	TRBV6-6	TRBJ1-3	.	TGTGCCAGCAGTCTGAACACCATATATTTT	CASSLNTIYF
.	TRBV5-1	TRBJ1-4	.	TGCGCCAGCAGCCGGGTGGCGGTCGCAACTAATGAAAAACTGTTTTTT	CASSRVAVATNEKLFF
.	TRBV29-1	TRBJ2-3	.	TGCAGCATAAGCGAGGGGGCAGATACGCAGTATTTT	CSISEGADTQYF
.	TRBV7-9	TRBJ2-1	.	TGTGCCAGCAGCTCACCAACGGGGTACAATGAGCAGTTCTTC	CASSSPTGYNEQFF
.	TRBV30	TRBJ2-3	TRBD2	TGTGCCTGGAGTGTACTCCGGACTAGCGGGAGCACAGATACGCAGTATTTT	CAWSVLRTSGSTDTQYF
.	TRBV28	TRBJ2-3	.	TGTGCCAGCAGTTTATGGGGGGAATCGCAAAGCACAGATACGCAGTATTTT	CASSLWGESQSTDTQYF
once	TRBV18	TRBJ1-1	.	TGTGCCAGCTCACCTTCGGACAGATTGAACACTGAAGCTTTCTTT	CASSPSDRLNTEAFF
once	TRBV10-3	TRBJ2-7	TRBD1	TGTGCCATCAGTGACAGGGGGTCCTACGAGCAGTACTTC	CAISDRGSYEQYF
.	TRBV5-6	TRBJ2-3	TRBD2	TGTGCCAGCAGCTTTTGGACTAGCGGGAGCCCAGATACGCAGTATTTT	CASSFWTSGSPDTQYF